This T cell receptor beta chain is from a study of T cells in Graves' hyperthyroidism and ophthalmopathy. Amplification of TCR beta CDR3 regions was performed using RNA transcripts as template. A first-round RT-PCR of the TCR CDR3 used the HTBI primer set. TCRdb re-derived calls from the multiplex PCR reads in MiXCR, one entry per CDR3 protein. The profile shows about 500,000 distinct CDR3 sequences, 16% of them singletons. Germline-derived CDR1 and CDR2 are SGHTA and FQGNSA. This CDR3 spans 15 amino acids. After removal of 5 bases from V and 5 bases from J, the junction contained 6 bases not matched to a gene. This clonotype showed up just once. If no ophthalmopathy progression occurred within 18 months, Graves' hyperthyroidism was stable. Diagnosis of hyperthyroidism was new in patients aged 18 to 65, and its duration was under 2 months. Patients having uncontrolled infection, another autoimmune disease, pregnancy or lactation were not included.

The TCR comes from a young woman with Graves' hyperthyroidism. Material: blood. The chain employs TRBV7-2 and TRBJ2-5; 12 nucleotides agree with TRBD1. CDR3 bases: TGTGCCAGCAGCCGGGACAGGGGGCGCCGGGAGACCCAGTACTTC. Its translation: CASSRDRGRRETQYF. The full variable domain, its missing parts supplied by reference TRBV7-2 and TRBJ2-5, is GAGVSQSPSNKVTEKGKDVELRCDPISGHTALYWYRQSLGQGLEFLIYFQGNSAPDKSGLPSDRFSAERTGGSVSTLTIQRTQQEDSAVYLCASSRDRGRRETQYFGPGTRLLVL.